This TCR beta chain was recorded in a study of beta chain features in type 1 diabetes. Study-wide background: What patients shared with healthy donors was a similar profile of age, gender and cell yields. Whole-study results and caveats: Moderate but significant shortening of TCRB CDR3s was recorded in all four CD4+ subsets from Type 1 diabetes patients.

Per the germline V gene, CDR1 is MNHEY and CDR2 is SVGAGI. Trimming pared 8 bases from V and 5 bases from J, leaving 10 bases between. The CDR3 has 11 residues. As concerns this clone: No antigen is known for it.

The authors reverse transcribed all of the isolated RNA, so sequencing captured expressed TCRB transcripts. Assay: immunoSEQ multiplex PCR; the TCRdb copy retains only in-frame clones and omits some. The sample yields approximately 260,000 clones, approximately 25% seen once. The sequencing input was naive CD4+ T cells from blood. This rearrangement joins TRBV6-5 to TRBJ2-7; D gene uncertain. The clonotype originates from a woman under 40 with type 1 diabetes. CDR3 residues: CASSYRHEQYF. In nucleotides, the CDR3 is TGTGCCAGCTCCTACCGCCACGAGCAGTACTTC.